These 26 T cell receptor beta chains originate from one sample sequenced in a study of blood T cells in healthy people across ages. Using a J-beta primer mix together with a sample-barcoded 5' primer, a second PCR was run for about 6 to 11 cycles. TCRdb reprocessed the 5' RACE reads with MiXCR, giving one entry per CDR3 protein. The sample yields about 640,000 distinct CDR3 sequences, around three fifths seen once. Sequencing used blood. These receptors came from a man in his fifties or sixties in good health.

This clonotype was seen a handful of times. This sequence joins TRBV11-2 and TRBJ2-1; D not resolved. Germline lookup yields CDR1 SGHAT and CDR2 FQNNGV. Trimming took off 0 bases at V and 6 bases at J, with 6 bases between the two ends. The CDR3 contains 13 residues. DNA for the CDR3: TGTGCCAGCAGCTTAGATCTCTCCAATGAGCAGTTCTTC. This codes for CASSLDLSNEQFF.

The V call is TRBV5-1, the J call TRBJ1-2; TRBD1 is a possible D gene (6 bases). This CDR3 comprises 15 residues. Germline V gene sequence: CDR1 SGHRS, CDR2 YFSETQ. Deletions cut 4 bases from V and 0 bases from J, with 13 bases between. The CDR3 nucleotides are TGCGCCAGCAGCCAATCGGGACATTCTAACTATGGCTACACCTTC. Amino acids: CASSQSGHSNYGYTF. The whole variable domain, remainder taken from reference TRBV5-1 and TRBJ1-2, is KAGVTQTPRYLIKTRGQQVTLSCSPISGHRSVSWYQQTPGQGLQFLFEYFSETQRNKGNFPGRFSGRQFSNSRSEMNVSTLELGDSALYLCASSQSGHSNYGYTFGSGTRLTVV.

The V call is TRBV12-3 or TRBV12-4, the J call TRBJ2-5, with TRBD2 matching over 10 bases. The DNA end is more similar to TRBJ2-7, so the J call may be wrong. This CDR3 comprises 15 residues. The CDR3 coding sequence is TGTGCCAGCAGTTCACACGGGACTAGCGTAAACGAGCAGTACTTC. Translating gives CASSSHGTSVNEQYF.

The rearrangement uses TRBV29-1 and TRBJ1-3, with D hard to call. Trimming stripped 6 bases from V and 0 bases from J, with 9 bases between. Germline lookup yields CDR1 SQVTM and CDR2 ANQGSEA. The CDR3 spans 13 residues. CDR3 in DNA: TGCAGCGTAGAGCTGGTCTCTGGAAACACCATATATTTT. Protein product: CSVELVSGNTIYF.

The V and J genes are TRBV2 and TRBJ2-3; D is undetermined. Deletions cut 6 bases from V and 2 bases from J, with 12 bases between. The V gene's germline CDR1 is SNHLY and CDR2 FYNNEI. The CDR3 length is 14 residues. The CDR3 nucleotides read TGTGCCAGCAGACCCGGGTTCGACACAGATACGCAGTATTTT. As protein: CASRPGFDTDTQYF.

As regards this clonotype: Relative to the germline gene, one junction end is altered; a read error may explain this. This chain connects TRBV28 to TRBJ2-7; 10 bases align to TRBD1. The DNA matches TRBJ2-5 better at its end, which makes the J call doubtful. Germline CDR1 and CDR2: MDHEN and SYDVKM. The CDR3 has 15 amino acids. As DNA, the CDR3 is TGTGCCAGCAGAGCCGGGACAGGGGTCCAAGGGACCCAGTACTTC. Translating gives CASRAGTGVQGTQYF.

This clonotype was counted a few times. CDR3 nucleotides: TGCAGTGCTAGAGATCGAGACAGATATAATAACTATGGCTACACCTTC. It encodes CSARDRDRYNNYGYTF. The V and J genes are TRBV20-1 and TRBJ1-2, with D maybe TRBD1 (5 bases). The length of the CDR3 is 16 residues. The ends were cut back, 0 bases at V and 1 base at J, with 15 bases in the middle. Germline CDR1 and CDR2: DFQATT and SNEGSKA (reference sequence).

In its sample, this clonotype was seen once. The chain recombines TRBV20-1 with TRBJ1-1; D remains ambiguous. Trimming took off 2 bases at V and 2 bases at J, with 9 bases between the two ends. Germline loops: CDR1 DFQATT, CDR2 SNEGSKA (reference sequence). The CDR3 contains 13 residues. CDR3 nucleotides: TGCAGTGCTAGAAGACGGGCCAACACTGAAGCTTTCTTT. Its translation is CSARRRANTEAFF.

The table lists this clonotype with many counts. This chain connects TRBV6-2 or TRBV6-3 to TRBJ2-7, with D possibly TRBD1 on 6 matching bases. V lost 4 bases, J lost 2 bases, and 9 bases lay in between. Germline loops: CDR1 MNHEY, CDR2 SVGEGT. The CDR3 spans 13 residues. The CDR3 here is CASSSQGTYEQYF. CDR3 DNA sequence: TGTGCCAGCAGTTCACAGGGAACCTACGAGCAGTACTTC.

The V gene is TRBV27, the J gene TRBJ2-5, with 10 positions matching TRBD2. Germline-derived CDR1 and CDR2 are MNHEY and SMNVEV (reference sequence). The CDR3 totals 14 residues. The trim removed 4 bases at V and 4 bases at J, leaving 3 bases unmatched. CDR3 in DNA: TGTGCCAGCAGTTCTCGACTAGCGGGAGAGACCCAGTACTTC. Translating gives CASSSRLAGETQYF.

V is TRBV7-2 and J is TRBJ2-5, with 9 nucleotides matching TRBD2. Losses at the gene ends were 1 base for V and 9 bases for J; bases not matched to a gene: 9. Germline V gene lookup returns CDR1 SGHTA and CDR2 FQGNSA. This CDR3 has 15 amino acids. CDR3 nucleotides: TGTGCCAGCAGCTTAGGAGCGGGGGGCCACAACCCCCAGTACTTC. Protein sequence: CASSLGAGGHNPQYF.

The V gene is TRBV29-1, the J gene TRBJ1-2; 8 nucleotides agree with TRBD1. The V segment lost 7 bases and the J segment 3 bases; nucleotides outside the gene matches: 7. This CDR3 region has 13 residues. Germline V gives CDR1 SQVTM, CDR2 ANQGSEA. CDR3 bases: TGCAGCGCTCTAGACAGGGGAGACTATGGCTACACCTTC. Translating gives CSALDRGDYGYTF.

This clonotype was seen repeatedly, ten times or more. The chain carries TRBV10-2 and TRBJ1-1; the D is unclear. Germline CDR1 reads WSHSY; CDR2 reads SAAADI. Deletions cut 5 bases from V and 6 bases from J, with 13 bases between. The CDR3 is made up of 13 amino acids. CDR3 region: CASSQTPASEAFF. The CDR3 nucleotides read TGCGCCAGCAGTCAGACTCCGGCATCTGAAGCTTTCTTT.

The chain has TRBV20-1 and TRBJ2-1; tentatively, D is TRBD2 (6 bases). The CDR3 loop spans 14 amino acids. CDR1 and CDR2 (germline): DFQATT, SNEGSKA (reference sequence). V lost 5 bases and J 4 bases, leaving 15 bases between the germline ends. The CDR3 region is CSAPLVRGYNEQFF. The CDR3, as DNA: TGCAGTGCTCCACTAGTGCGGGGATACAATGAGCAGTTCTTC.

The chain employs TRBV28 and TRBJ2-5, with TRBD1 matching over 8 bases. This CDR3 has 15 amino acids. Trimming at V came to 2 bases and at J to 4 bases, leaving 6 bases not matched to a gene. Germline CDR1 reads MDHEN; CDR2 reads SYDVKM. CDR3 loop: CASSLNGQGLETQYF. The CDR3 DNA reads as TGTGCCAGCAGTTTAAATGGACAGGGTTTAGAGACCCAGTACTTC.

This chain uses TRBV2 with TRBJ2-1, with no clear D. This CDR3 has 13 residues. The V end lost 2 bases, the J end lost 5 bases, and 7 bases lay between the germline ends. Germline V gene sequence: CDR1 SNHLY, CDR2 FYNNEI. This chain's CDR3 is CASSEMWNNEQFF. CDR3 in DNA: TGTGCCAGCAGTGAAATGTGGAACAATGAGCAGTTCTTC.

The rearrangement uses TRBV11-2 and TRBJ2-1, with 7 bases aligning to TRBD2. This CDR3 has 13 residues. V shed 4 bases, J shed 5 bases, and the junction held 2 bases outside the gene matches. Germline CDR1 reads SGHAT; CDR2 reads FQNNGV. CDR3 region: CASSSGLNNEQFF. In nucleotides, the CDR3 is TGTGCCAGCAGCTCGGGACTAAACAATGAGCAGTTCTTC.

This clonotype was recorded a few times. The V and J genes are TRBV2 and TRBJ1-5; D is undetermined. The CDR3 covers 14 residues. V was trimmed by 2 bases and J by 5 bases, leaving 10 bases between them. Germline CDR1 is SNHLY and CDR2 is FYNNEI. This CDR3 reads CASSEFRTYQPQHF. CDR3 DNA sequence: TGTGCCAGCAGTGAATTCCGAACTTATCAGCCCCAGCATTTT. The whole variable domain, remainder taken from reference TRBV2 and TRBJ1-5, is EPEVTQTPSHQVTQMGQEVILRCVPISNHLYFYWYRQILGQKVEFLVSFYNNEISEKSEIFDDQFSVERPDGSNFTLKIRSTKLEDSAMYFCASSEFRTYQPQHFGDGTRLSIL.

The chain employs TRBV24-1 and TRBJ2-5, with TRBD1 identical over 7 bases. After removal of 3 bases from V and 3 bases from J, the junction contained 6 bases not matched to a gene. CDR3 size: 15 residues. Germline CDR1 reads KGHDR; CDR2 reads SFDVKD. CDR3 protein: CATSDAAGGEETQYF. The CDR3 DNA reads TGTGCCACCAGTGATGCGGCAGGGGGTGAAGAGACCCAGTACTTC.

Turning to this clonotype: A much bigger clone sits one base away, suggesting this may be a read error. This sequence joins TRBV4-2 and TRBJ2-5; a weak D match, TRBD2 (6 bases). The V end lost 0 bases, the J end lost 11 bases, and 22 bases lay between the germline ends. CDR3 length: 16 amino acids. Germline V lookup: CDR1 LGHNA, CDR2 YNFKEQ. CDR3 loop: CASSQDGGSGYNEQYF. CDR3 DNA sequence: TGTGCCAGCAGCCAAGATGGAGGGTCCGGGTACAATGAGCAGTACTTC.

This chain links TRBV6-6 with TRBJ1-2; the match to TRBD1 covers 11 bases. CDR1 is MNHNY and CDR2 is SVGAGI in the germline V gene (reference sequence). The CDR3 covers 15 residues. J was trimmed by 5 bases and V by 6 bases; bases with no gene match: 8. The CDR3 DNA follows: TGTGCCAGCAGGCCTGGGACAGGGGGAGGTTATGGCTACACCTTC. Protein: CASRPGTGGGYGYTF.

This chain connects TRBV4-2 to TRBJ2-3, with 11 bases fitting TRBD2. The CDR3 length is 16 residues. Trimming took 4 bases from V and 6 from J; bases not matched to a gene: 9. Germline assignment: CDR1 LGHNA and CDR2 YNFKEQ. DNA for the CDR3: TGTGCCAGCAGCCCTTCTAGCGGGGGGACCAGCGATACGCAGTATTTT. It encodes CASSPSSGGTSDTQYF.

The chain's CDR3 is CASKQGWLANEKLFF. The DNA of the CDR3 is TGTGCCAGCAAACAGGGTTGGCTCGCTAATGAAAAACTGTTTTTT. J is TRBJ1-4 and V is TRBV27; tentative D call: TRBD1 (6 bases). The CDR3 sequence is 15 residues long. V was trimmed by 7 bases and J by 3 bases, leaving 15 bases between them. Germline CDR1 is MNHEY and CDR2 is SMNVEV (reference sequence).

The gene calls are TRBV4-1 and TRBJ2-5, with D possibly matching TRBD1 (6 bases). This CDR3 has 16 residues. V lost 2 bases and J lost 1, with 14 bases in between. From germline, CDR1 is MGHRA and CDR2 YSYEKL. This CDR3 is CASSQTRSRGQETQYF. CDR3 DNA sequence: TGCGCCAGCAGCCAAACTAGATCCAGGGGCCAAGAGACCCAGTACTTC.

DNA for the CDR3: TGTGCCAGCAGCCAAGACCTGGGACTAGCGGGGGACACCGGGGAGCTGTTTTTT. Its translation is CASSQDLGLAGDTGELFF. V is TRBV4-2 and J is TRBJ2-2; TRBD2 agrees at 14 bases. V lost 0 bases to trimming and J lost 3 bases; unmatched junction nucleotides: 3. Germline values: CDR1 LGHNA, CDR2 YNFKEQ. The CDR3 runs to 18 residues.

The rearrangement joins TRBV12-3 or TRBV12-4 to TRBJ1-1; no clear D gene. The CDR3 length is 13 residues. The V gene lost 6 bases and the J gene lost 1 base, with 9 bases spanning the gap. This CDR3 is CASSSTWNTEAFF. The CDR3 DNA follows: TGTGCCAGCAGCTCTACCTGGAACACTGAAGCTTTCTTT.